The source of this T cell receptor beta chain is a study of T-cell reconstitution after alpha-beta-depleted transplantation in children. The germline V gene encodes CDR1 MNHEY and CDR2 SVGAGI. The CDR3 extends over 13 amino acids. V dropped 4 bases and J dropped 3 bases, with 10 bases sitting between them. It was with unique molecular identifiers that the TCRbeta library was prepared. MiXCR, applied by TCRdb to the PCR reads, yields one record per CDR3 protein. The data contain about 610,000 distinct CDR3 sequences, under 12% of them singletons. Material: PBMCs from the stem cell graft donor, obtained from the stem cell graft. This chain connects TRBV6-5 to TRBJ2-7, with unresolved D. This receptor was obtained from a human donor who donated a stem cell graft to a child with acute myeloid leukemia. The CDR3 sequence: CASSFPDYYEQYF. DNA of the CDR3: TGTGCCAGCAGTTTCCCGGATTACTACGAGCAGTACTTC.